The 13 T cell receptor beta chains given below trace back to one sample, sequenced in a study of technical replicates of blood from a handful of donors. Method: immunoSEQ multiplex PCR; TCRdb's copy keeps in-frame clones and lacks some. Here the sample spans around 100,000 clones, approximately 95% being singletons. The sequencing sample was made of T cells isolated from PBMCs. These receptors were obtained from a human donor in good health.

The chain is built from TRBV7-3 and TRBJ2-2; 12 bases are shared with TRBD2. V lost 5 bases, J lost 2 bases, and 6 bases stayed unmatched. The germline V gene has CDR1 SGHTA and CDR2 FQGTGA. This CDR3 has 17 amino acids. Here the CDR3 DNA reads TGTGCCAGCAGCCCGCTAGCGGGAGGGCCTAACACCGGGGAGCTGTTTTTT. It is translated as CASSPLAGGPNTGELFF.

The CDR3, as DNA: TGCGCCAGCAGCTTGGTTGGAGCTCCGAACACTGAAGCTTTCTTT. Its protein is CASSLVGAPNTEAFF. The chain couples TRBV5-1 to TRBJ1-1; no definite D call. V lost 0 bases to trimming and J lost 1 base, with 10 bases between them. CDR3 length equals 15 residues. Germline CDR1 reads SGHRS; CDR2 reads YFSETQ.

The rearrangement uses TRBV7-8 and TRBJ2-3; 16 nucleotides align to TRBD2. With 8 bases clipped from V and 4 bases from J, the junction kept 9 bases outside the gene matches. The CDR3 is 17 amino acids. Germline CDR1 and CDR2: SGHVS and FQNEAQ. DNA for the CDR3: TGTGCCAGCTACAGGGGACTAGCGGGAGGGGGGCCAGATACGCAGTATTTT. It yields the protein CASYRGLAGGGPDTQYF.

V gene TRBV28 combines with J gene TRBJ2-1, with no clear D. Trimming took off 5 bases at V and 3 bases at J, with 8 bases between the two ends. Germline V gene sequence: CDR1 MDHEN, CDR2 SYDVKM. This CDR3 is 13 amino acids long. The CDR3 is CASSPSLYNEQFF. The DNA of the CDR3 is TGTGCCAGCAGTCCCTCCCTCTACAATGAGCAGTTCTTC.

In this sample, this clone turned up once. The chain joins TRBV19 to TRBJ1-1; D gene uncertain. Germline assignment: CDR1 LNHDA and CDR2 SQIVND (reference sequence). The CDR3 has 15 amino acids. V lost 3 bases, J lost 2 bases, and 13 bases lay in between. The DNA of the CDR3 is TGTGCCAGTAGTATTTACGCAGGTGGAAACACTGAAGCTTTCTTT. It encodes CASSIYAGGNTEAFF.

This clone is a singleton in its sample. The gene calls are TRBV5-1 and TRBJ2-2, with TRBD1 matching 11 bases. This CDR3 spans 16 amino acids. Trimming at V came to 3 bases and at J to 2 bases, leaving 3 bases not matched to a gene. Germline CDR1 reads SGHRS; CDR2 reads YFSETQ. The CDR3 region has the DNA TGCGCCAGCAGCTGGACAGGGGGCATCAACACCGGGGAGCTGTTTTTT. Its translation: CASSWTGGINTGELFF.

Only one count was recorded for this clone. J is TRBJ2-2 and V is TRBV19, with D tentatively TRBD1 (6 bases). Per the germline V gene, CDR1 is LNHDA and CDR2 is SQIVND (reference sequence). This CDR3 is 14 amino acids long. The V end was cut by 2 bases, the J end by 6 bases, with 10 bases between. CDR3 amino acids: CASSISGVPGELFF. CDR3 coding DNA: TGTGCCAGTAGTATATCAGGGGTACCCGGGGAGCTGTTTTTT.

The rearrangement links TRBV11-2 to TRBJ2-7; no clear D gene. CDR3 length equals 14 residues. The V end was cut by 1 base, the J end by 5 bases, with 12 bases between. CDR1 and CDR2 from the germline V gene are SGHAT and FQNNGV. The CDR3 DNA follows: TGTGCCAGCAGCTTAGTTGGTGGCCCCAACGAGCAGTACTTC. Its translation is CASSLVGGPNEQYF.

V gene TRBV9 combines with J gene TRBJ2-1; D not resolved. V was trimmed by 6 bases and J by 1 base, leaving 14 bases between them. The CDR3 has 15 amino acids. The germline gives CDR1 SGDLS, CDR2 YYNGEE. This CDR3 is CASKGADDSYNEQFF. CDR3 sequence (DNA): TGTGCCAGCAAAGGAGCAGATGATTCCTACAATGAGCAGTTCTTC.

The CDR3 DNA is TGTGCTAGTGGTCCGGGGACAGGGAACACTGAAGCTTTCTTT. Protein: CASGPGTGNTEAFF. This chain links TRBV12-5 with TRBJ1-1; 8 nucleotides match TRBD1. The junction had 3 bases not matched to a gene; V was cut back by 5 bases and J by 1 base. The V gene's germline CDR1 is LGHNT and CDR2 FRNRAP. The CDR3 totals 14 residues.

The chain joins TRBV5-6 to TRBJ1-1, with D possibly TRBD1 on 5 matching bases. CDR1 is SGHDT and CDR2 is YYEEEE in the germline V gene. This CDR3 has 14 residues. V was clipped by 4 bases and J by 4 bases, with 14 bases between them. The CDR3, as DNA: TGTGCCAGCAGCGCACAGGTGCCTATCACTGAAGCTTTCTTT. As protein: CASSAQVPITEAFF.

The V gene is TRBV28, the J gene TRBJ2-3; 11 nucleotides align to TRBD2. Losses at the gene ends were 7 bases for V and 4 bases for J; bases not matched to a gene: 10. Germline assignment: CDR1 MDHEN and CDR2 SYDVKM. The length of the CDR3 is 16 residues. CDR3 coding DNA: TGTGCCAGCAAAGTAGCGGGAGGGATAGCACCAGATACGCAGTATTTT. This encodes CASKVAGGIAPDTQYF.

The gene calls are TRBV10-3 and TRBJ1-5; D may be TRBD1 (6 bases). This CDR3 region has 13 residues. Per the germline V gene, CDR1 is ENHRY and CDR2 is SYGVKD. V was trimmed by 6 bases and J by 5 bases, leaving 11 bases between them. The CDR3 nucleotides are TGTGCCATCAGCCAGGGGTCGGATCAGCCCCAGCATTTT. This sequence encodes CAISQGSDQPQHF.